The 15 T cell receptor beta chains below come from one sample, sequenced in a study of shared clonotypes between healthy human individuals. The data were produced by immunoSEQ multiplex PCR, yet TCRdb's version contains in-frame clones alone and is incomplete. The sample lists about 2,500,000 clones; around 94% were seen once. Sequencing input: naive CD4+ T cells sorted from blood. Indicated subset: CD45RA+ positively selected. The receptors were gathered from a man aged 18 to 30 in good health.

This clone has a single count. The V gene is TRBV6-5, the J gene TRBJ2-2, with D tentatively TRBD1 or TRBD2 (5 bases each). Germline V gene sequence: CDR1 MNHEY, CDR2 SVGAGI. The CDR3 runs 15 residues. V was clipped by 5 bases and J by 2 bases, with 12 bases between them. CDR3 in DNA: TGTGCCAGCAGTCACCGGGACCCTAACACCGGGGAGCTGTTTTTT. Translated: CASSHRDPNTGELFF.

This chain connects TRBV21-1 to TRBJ2-7; TRBD1 is the table's D call and was not checked against the DNA. TRBV21-1 constitutes a pseudogene. The CDR3 is made up of 16 amino acids. The CDR3 sequence: CASSKAQAGHCHEQYF. CDR3 nucleotide sequence: TGTGCCAGCAGCAAAGCGCAGGCAGGCCATTGTCACGAGCAGTACTTC.

V gene TRBV4-2 combines with J gene TRBJ2-1; possibly TRBD2 for D (6 bases). The length of the CDR3 is 18 residues. CDR1 and CDR2 from the germline V gene are LGHNA and YNFKEQ. Trimming removed 3 bases at V and 0 bases at J, with 18 bases between. CDR3 DNA sequence: TGTGCCAGCAGCCAGGGACCGACTCGGGGAGGCTCCTACAATGAGCAGTTCTTC. Protein product: CASSQGPTRGGSYNEQFF.

The V call is TRBV5-1, the J call TRBJ1-5, with D perhaps TRBD1 (5 bases). V was cut by 4 bases and J by 3 bases, with 11 bases left in between. CDR1 and CDR2 (germline): SGHRS, YFSETQ. CDR3 length: 14 residues. For the CDR3, the DNA is TGCGCCAGCAGCGTCGAGGGGAACAATCAGCCCCAGCATTTT. This encodes CASSVEGNNQPQHF.

V usage is TRBV5-4 and J usage is TRBJ1-2, with 8 bases identical to TRBD1. V trimming: 4 bases; J trimming: 1 base; junction bases outside the gene matches: 9. CDR1 is SGHNT, CDR2 YYREEE, per germline (reference sequence). There are 16 residues in the CDR3. The CDR3: CASSRPADRDNYGYTF. The CDR3 DNA follows: TGTGCCAGCAGCCGGCCTGCGGACAGGGATAACTATGGCTACACCTTC.

The table lists this clone with a few counts. The chain links TRBV30 to TRBJ2-2; 14 bases are shared with TRBD2. J was trimmed by 5 bases and V by 2 bases; bases with no gene match: 7. Germline loops: CDR1 GTSNPN, CDR2 SVGIG (reference sequence). CDR3 length: 17 amino acids. The CDR3 here is CAWSPSRTSGRTGELFF. Here the CDR3 DNA reads TGTGCCTGGAGTCCTTCTCGGACTAGCGGGAGGACCGGGGAGCTGTTTTTT.

The chain combines TRBV21-1 with TRBJ2-7; TRBD2 reflects the table's D call only, with no check against the DNA. TRBV21-1 has pseudogene status. The length of the CDR3 is 17 residues. CDR3: CASSKGGEGPSSYEQYF. CDR3 nucleotides: TGTGCCAGCAGCAAAGGGGGGGAAGGGCCGAGCTCCTACGAGCAGTACTTC.

This chain connects TRBV4-1 to TRBJ2-5; maybe TRBD1 (6 bases). Germline assignment: CDR1 MGHRA and CDR2 YSYEKL. This CDR3 is built from 15 residues. Trimming cost V 5 bases and J 1 base, with 14 bases left between them. This CDR3 reads CASSTRDKPQETQYF. In DNA, the CDR3 is TGCGCCAGCAGCACCCGGGACAAGCCCCAAGAGACCCAGTACTTC.

This clone was seen a single time. The same CDR3 is also encoded by other DNA sequences in this sample. The genes are TRBV29-1 and TRBJ2-5; 7 nucleotides match TRBD2. The DNA end is a closer match to TRBJ2-7, so the J assignment may be wrong. The CDR3 runs to 12 residues. In germline, CDR1 is SQVTM, CDR2 ANQGSEA. CDR3 nucleotide sequence: TGCAGCGTCACCCGGGGGGCCTACGAGCAGTACTTC. Translating gives CSVTRGAYEQYF.

The chain is built from TRBV7-9 and TRBJ2-7; 8 positions match TRBD1. CDR3 length: 15 amino acids. Trimming removed 1 base from V and 7 bases from J; junction bases left unmatched: 9. Germline CDR1 and CDR2: SEHNR and FQNEAQ (reference sequence). The DNA of the CDR3 is TGTGCCAGCAGCTTAGGGGGGACAGGACCTACTGAGCAGTACTTC. Protein product: CASSLGGTGPTEQYF.

The chain carries TRBV20-1 and TRBJ2-7; unclear D gene. Trimming cost V 4 bases and J 6 bases, with 10 bases left between them. The CDR3 length is 11 residues. Germline V gene sequence: CDR1 DFQATT, CDR2 SNEGSKA (reference sequence). The CDR3 sequence is CSANKGTEQYF. CDR3 in DNA: TGCAGTGCTAATAAGGGTACCGAGCAGTACTTC.

This rearrangement joins TRBV5-5 to TRBJ2-1; the D gene is possibly TRBD1 (6 bases). Trimming removed 2 bases at V and 7 bases at J, with 10 bases between. Germline V gene sequence: CDR1 SGHKS, CDR2 YYEKEE (reference sequence). The CDR3 covers 13 residues. CDR3 in amino acids: CASSFRGMNEQFF. As DNA, the CDR3 is TGTGCCAGCAGCTTTAGGGGGATGAATGAGCAGTTCTTC. The full variable domain, its missing parts supplied by reference TRBV5-5 and TRBJ2-1, is DAGVTQSPTHLIKTRGQQVTLRCSPISGHKSVSWYQQVLGQGPQFIFQYYEKEERGRGNFPDRFSARQFPNYSSELNVNALLLGDSALYLCASSFRGMNEQFFGPGTRLTVL.

The chain joins TRBV29-1 to TRBJ2-1, with a weak D call TRBD1 (6 bases). The CDR3 is 13 amino acids. Germline V lookup: CDR1 SQVTM, CDR2 ANQGSEA. V lost 7 bases, J lost 6 bases, and 16 bases lay in between. CDR3 sequence (DNA): TGCAGCGCCTCTTCGCAAGGGGGCAATGAGCAGTTCTTC. This codes for CSASSQGGNEQFF.

This chain joins TRBV28 and TRBJ1-2; the D is unclear. Trimming removed 7 bases from V and 8 bases from J, with 14 bases in between. This CDR3 is 12 amino acids long. Looked up from germline, CDR1 is MDHEN and CDR2 is SYDVKM. The CDR3 is CASTTLDRGYTF. CDR3 bases: TGTGCCAGCACCACACTGGATCGGGGCTACACCTTC.

V is TRBV14 and J is TRBJ1-1; D is possibly TRBD1 (6 bases). Germline V lookup: CDR1 SGHDN, CDR2 FVKESK. V lost 4 bases, J lost 1 base, and 10 bases lay in between. This CDR3 spans 14 amino acids. CDR3: CASSLWTENTEAFF. The CDR3 DNA reads TGTGCCAGCAGCCTGTGGACAGAGAACACTGAAGCTTTCTTT.